This T cell receptor (beta chain) was documented in a study of blood T cells in healthy people across ages. Study findings and constraints: TCR beta diversity, measured per million T cells, fell in a roughly linear way with age.

Germline V gene lookup returns CDR1 DFQATT and CDR2 SNEGSKA (reference sequence). There are 15 residues in the CDR3. A J-beta primer mix and a sample-barcoded 5' primer were used in a second PCR of roughly 6 to 12 cycles. A template-switch adaptor that had 12 random nucleotides put a tag on each cDNA molecule. In TCRdb, the 5' RACE reads were re-called with MiXCR into one record per CDR3 protein. Of 1,800,000 or so distinct CDR3 sequences detected, about two fifths appear once; the ten largest clones hold under 25%. This clonotype showed up just a few times. Its antigen is currently unknown. Russia was home to the donors, healthy Caucasian individuals aged roughly 6 to 100. Per sample, extraction of total RNA gave at least 5 micrograms in every case.

The receptor comes from a human donor in good health. The specimen was blood. V usage is TRBV20-1 and J usage is TRBJ2-1; the D gene is possibly TRBD2 (6 bases). TRBJ2-7 explains the end of the DNA better; the J call may be wrong. The DNA of the CDR3 is TGCAGTGCTCCACATCTGGGGGGACTTTACAATGAGCAGTACTTC. Translated: CSAPHLGGLYNEQYF.